This T cell receptor (beta chain) was found in a study of T cell responses to AZD1222 COVID-19 vaccine (dated by TCRdb to about 2021). For context, the study as a whole: AZD1222 recipients given second doses at about 4 weeks or at about 12 weeks were pooled, since spike-specific TCR depth and breadth were not found to differ between the two schedules. TCR sequencing was performed for 230 to 250 trial participants, of whom around 210 were given two doses of AZD1222 and approximately 25 were given two doses of MenACWY control vaccine. Enrollment into the trials was organized by age into subgroups of 18-55, 56-69 and 70-plus years, and those subgroups contained roughly 150, 30 and 60 TCR-sequenced participants, respectively. Findings and caveats that apply to the study as a whole: The whole spike protein was spanned by vaccine-associated CD4 TCRs, and dominant responses were seen in regions 160-218 and 743-854. Nearly half of unique spike-specific TCRs reportedly recognized epitopes outside regions mutated in the B.1.351 and B.1.1.7 variants. In the small 56-69-year group, the increase in depth fell short of significance, most likely because of low power. Participants were mostly white British, with more females than males. The authors suggested clonal diversity may have been underestimated. Because no day 14 peak-response samples were available, repertoires were characterized only after the peak T cell response. Conclusions about previously exposed vaccinees are limited, since just five to seven AZD1222 recipients were seropositive for SARS-CoV-2 at baseline. After two AZD1222 doses, both the breadth and the depth of spike-specific TCRs were significantly higher than at day 0 and than in MenACWY recipients.

Read against the paper, the sample's time point label means: baseline before first vaccination. Samples from vaccinated people were obtained from the UK trials COV001 and COV002, which included a single-blind randomized controlled phase 2/3 trial of AZD1222 (ChAdOx1 nCoV-19) in healthy adults. For TCRbeta chain sequencing, PBMC samples from trial participants were taken at day 0 and at day 28 after the second dose. On this clone: What antigen it recognizes has not been identified. The record has no base qualities; no much larger clone is one base away.

The CDR3 regions of human TCRbeta chains were subjected to immunosequencing. The study's own analysis went as follows. Repertoire TCRs were checked for matches against a reference library of SARS-CoV-2-specific TCRs that had been generated using the MIRA antigen-specificity platform. Breadth was defined as the fraction of unique TCRs that were SARS-CoV-2-associated, and depth was defined as the fraction of total T cells that were SARS-CoV-2-associated. Using the MIRA data, each spike-specific TCR was mapped to the spike region that the TCR reacts to and placed in a CD4 or CD8 class. Log10-transformed breadth and depth values were compared by one-way ANOVA with Sidak's multiple comparisons tests. Here the immuneACCESS table is served through TCRdb, limited to in-frame sequences with V and J called. Missing clones are a known gap in these copies; in checked studies unresolved V genes cover under half, and the rest lacks a known reason. V and J calls and clone size are those listed in that table; D and trimming were worked out from the DNA. This sample is represented by 75,000 to 100,000 clones; roughly 90% of them were singletons. Under 30% of the sample is taken by the ten largest.

Here the sequenced sample was peripheral blood, taken on day 0 of AZD1222 vaccination. This receptor was obtained from an adult in good health.

The CDR3 protein is CASSSSGAGEQYF. The sequenced DNA: TGTGCCAGCAGTTCATCAGGGGCAGGAGAGCAGTACTTC. This chain joins TRBV12-3 or TRBV12-4 to TRBJ2-7, with TRBD1 as a weak D call on 6 bases. Its CDR3 holds 13 amino acids, cysteine through phenylalanine. Kept here is only the CDR3 DNA, which spans 39 bases and is read in frame from base 1. Between the V and J ends, shortened by 4 bases and 7 bases respectively, the junction contains 14 bases.